Each of the 5 T cell receptor beta chains below was sequenced from the same sample in a study of T cell responses to AZD1222 COVID-19 vaccine. Profiling relied on immunoSEQ multiplex PCR, and the TCRdb table lists in-frame clones only, not all of them. The sample lists some 200,000 clones, over 85% occurring once. This specimen consisted of peripheral blood, obtained 28 days after the second dose of the MenACWY control vaccine. Receptor source: an adult who received the MenACWY meningococcal vaccine as a control.

The rearrangement joins TRBV10-1 to TRBJ2-2, with D tentatively TRBD2 (6 bases). This CDR3 spans 17 amino acids. In germline, CDR1 is WNHNN, CDR2 SYGVQD (reference sequence). Between the trimmed V and J ends, which lost 0 bases and 4 bases, there was a span of 15 bases. The chain's CDR3 is CASSESRPGAGTGELFF. CDR3 nucleotides: TGCGCCAGCAGTGAGTCAAGACCGGGAGCGGGCACCGGGGAGCTGTTTTTT.

CDR3 in DNA: TGCGCCAGCAGCTTGGCCCCGACGGGGGGCTCCTACGAGCAGTACTTC. Translation: CASSLAPTGGSYEQYF. The rearrangement uses TRBV5-1 and TRBJ2-7; TRBD2 matches at 7 bases. Germline V gives CDR1 SGHRS, CDR2 YFSETQ. There are 16 residues in the CDR3. The ends lost 0 bases at V and 0 bases at J; junction bases unmatched: 6.

The genes are TRBV28 and TRBJ1-2; perhaps TRBD1 as D (6 bases). Germline CDR1 is MDHEN and CDR2 is SYDVKM. This CDR3 spans 15 amino acids. Trimming took 6 bases from V and 4 from J, leaving 18 bases between them. The CDR3 DNA reads TGTGCCAGCAGGAAGGGGCAGGGGCTCGGCTATGGCTACACCTTC. Protein: CASRKGQGLGYGYTF.

The V gene is TRBV10-3, the J gene TRBJ1-5, with TRBD1 matching 7 bases. Germline V CDR1 and CDR2: ENHRY, SYGVKD. The CDR3 covers 15 residues. Germline trimming cut 3 bases from V and 0 bases from J; bases unmatched to any gene: 2. CDR3 in amino acids: CAISEYRGSNQPQHF. The CDR3 nucleotides are TGTGCCATCAGTGAATACAGGGGTAGCAATCAGCCCCAGCATTTT.

The rearrangement joins TRBV20-1 to TRBJ2-4; D not resolved. Looked up from germline, CDR1 is DFQATT and CDR2 is SNEGSKA (reference sequence). The CDR3 has 13 amino acids. The ends were cut back, 3 bases at V and 0 bases at J, with 6 bases in the middle. The CDR3 DNA reads TGCAGTGCTAGTTTCCTAGCCAAAAACATTCAGTACTTC. Amino acids: CSASFLAKNIQYF.